These 28 T cell receptor beta chains originate from one sample sequenced in a study of identical twins. One entry per CDR3 protein results from TCRdb running MiXCR on the 5' RACE reads. The sample carries hundreds of thousands of distinct CDR3 sequences, 9% to 15% recorded once. The same sample was also studied in work on yellow fever vaccine responses in identical twins.

Material for sequencing was PBMCs. Receptors originate from a woman aged 18-29 years in good health.

Only a few counts were recorded for this clonotype. The rearrangement uses TRBV5-1 and TRBJ2-1; 13 bases align to TRBD2. The V gene's germline CDR1 is SGHRS and CDR2 YFSETQ. The CDR3 extends over 18 amino acids. Losses at the gene ends were 4 bases for V and 0 bases for J; bases not matched to a gene: 7. The CDR3 DNA follows: TGCGCCAGCAGCCATGGACTAGCGGGGGCCCGCTCCTACAATGAGCAGTTCTTC. This translates into CASSHGLAGARSYNEQFF.

The rearrangement uses TRBV5-1 and TRBJ1-2, with D perhaps TRBD1 (5 bases). There are 16 residues in the CDR3. Germline V lookup: CDR1 SGHRS, CDR2 YFSETQ. V was cut by 4 bases and J by 0 bases, with 16 bases left in between. In nucleotides, the CDR3 is TGCGCCAGCAGCCCAGGGACGGACACCTCTAACTATGGCTACACCTTC. This sequence encodes CASSPGTDTSNYGYTF.

This clonotype was found a few times. This chain's CDR3 is CASSLAGVSVDTQYF. CDR3 coding DNA: TGTGCCAGCAGTTTAGCGGGAGTTAGTGTAGATACGCAGTATTTT. V gene TRBV28 combines with J gene TRBJ2-3; 7 bases are a match to TRBD2. The CDR3 covers 15 residues. Germline loops: CDR1 MDHEN, CDR2 SYDVKM. V lost 2 bases, J lost 5 bases, and 7 bases stayed unmatched.

V and J are TRBV5-1 and TRBJ2-5, with unresolved D. The CDR3 has 15 amino acids. CDR1 is SGHRS, CDR2 YFSETQ, per germline. V was pared by 1 base and J by 5 bases, with 15 bases between. The CDR3 DNA follows: TGCGCCAGCAGCTTGACCCCGGGCCCCGGGGAGACCCAGTACTTC. Its translation is CASSLTPGPGETQYF. The full variable domain, its missing parts supplied by reference TRBV5-1 and TRBJ2-5, is KAGVTQTPRYLIKTRGQQVTLSCSPISGHRSVSWYQQTPGQGLQFLFEYFSETQRNKGNFPGRFSGRQFSNSRSEMNVSTLELGDSALYLCASSLTPGPGETQYFGPGTRLLVL.

The chain couples TRBV6-2 or TRBV6-3 to TRBJ2-1; TRBD1 is a possible D gene (5 bases). V lost 0 bases, J lost 1 base, and 10 bases lay in between. CDR3 length equals 16 residues. Per the germline V gene, CDR1 is MNHEY and CDR2 is SVGEGT. The CDR3 coding sequence is TGTGCCAGCAGTTACTCGACCAGGGTATCCTACAATGAGCAGTTCTTC. Amino acids: CASSYSTRVSYNEQFF.

This clonotype was counted a few times. The V call is TRBV28, the J call TRBJ2-7; TRBD1 is a possible D gene (6 bases). The CDR3 has 14 amino acids. Germline values: CDR1 MDHEN, CDR2 SYDVKM. Trimming removed 3 bases from V and 4 bases from J, with 13 bases in between. DNA of the CDR3: TGTGCCAGCAGTTTGCACAGGGACATGTACGAGCAGTACTTC. Protein product: CASSLHRDMYEQYF.

This clonotype was recorded at least ten times. The chain carries TRBV11-2 and TRBJ2-7; D is ambiguous. The germline V and J ends were trimmed by 3 bases and 3 bases, with 9 bases remaining between them. Germline V gene lookup returns CDR1 SGHAT and CDR2 FQNNGV. The CDR3 has 13 amino acids. CDR3 sequence (DNA): TGTGCCAGCAGCTTGGGATCCTACTACGAGCAGTACGTC. Translating it yields CASSLGSYYEQYV.

The chain is built from TRBV29-1 and TRBJ2-7, with a weak D call TRBD2 (5 bases). Germline V CDR1 and CDR2: SQVTM, ANQGSEA. CDR3 length equals 12 residues. Trimming pared 4 bases from V and 3 bases from J, leaving 10 bases between. The CDR3 bases are TGCAGCGTTGGGGGAGTGGTCTACGAGCAGTACTTC. Protein sequence: CSVGGVVYEQYF.

This clonotype was detected a few times. The chain joins TRBV27 to TRBJ2-5; D possibly matches TRBD1 or TRBD2 (5 bases each). Trimming cost V 5 bases and J 3 bases, with 16 bases left between them. This CDR3 is 15 amino acids long. Germline V gene sequence: CDR1 MNHEY, CDR2 SMNVEV (reference sequence). The CDR3 coding sequence is TGTGCCAGCAGTACCCTCAGGGACGCAGAAGAGACCCAGTACTTC. Translation gives CASSTLRDAEETQYF.

The chain is built from TRBV5-1 and TRBJ2-5; the match to TRBD2 covers 12 bases. This CDR3 spans 17 amino acids. Germline V gene sequence: CDR1 SGHRS, CDR2 YFSETQ. With V trimmed by 1 base and J by 0 bases, 4 bases remained unmatched. The CDR3 DNA sequence: TGCGCCAGCAGCTTGTGGACTAGCGGGACGTACCAAGAGACCCAGTACTTC. Encoded protein: CASSLWTSGTYQETQYF.

The J gene is TRBJ2-1, the V gene TRBV7-7, with unresolved D. Germline values: CDR1 SSHAT, CDR2 FNYEAQ (reference sequence). CDR3 length: 16 amino acids. With 1 base removed from V and 5 bases from J, the gap between germline ends came to 15 bases. For the CDR3, the DNA is TGTGCCAGCAGCTTAGGACCGGCTGGATTCGACAATGAGCAGTTCTTC. This encodes CASSLGPAGFDNEQFF.

This clonotype was seen a few times. The chain links TRBV28 to TRBJ2-7, with 10 bases that match TRBD1. The length of the CDR3 is 15 residues. Per the germline V gene, CDR1 is MDHEN and CDR2 is SYDVKM. V lost 6 bases and J lost 6; bases outside the gene matches: 11. This CDR3 is CASSETGTGVSEQYF. CDR3 bases: TGTGCCAGCAGCGAGACGGGGACAGGGGTTTCCGAGCAGTACTTC.

The sample holds many counts of this clonotype. The V gene is TRBV20-1, the J gene TRBJ2-4; TRBD2 agrees at 8 bases. In germline, CDR1 is DFQATT, CDR2 SNEGSKA (reference sequence). This CDR3 region has 14 residues. The V segment lost 3 bases and the J segment 5 bases; nucleotides outside the gene matches: 6. For the CDR3, the DNA is TGCAGTGCTAGTGGCGGGGGGCCCGAAAACATTCAGTACTTC. It yields the protein CSASGGGPENIQYF.

This clonotype was counted only a few times. The chain employs TRBV5-1 and TRBJ2-1; D is uncertain. The germline gives CDR1 SGHRS, CDR2 YFSETQ. CDR3 length: 14 amino acids. V was clipped by 4 bases and J by 0 bases, with 8 bases between them. In DNA form, the CDR3 reads TGCGCCAGCAGCGTATCTAGCTCCTACAATGAGCAGTTCTTC. Amino acids: CASSVSSSYNEQFF.

This clonotype came up a few times. J is TRBJ2-5 and V is TRBV24-1; weak D call: TRBD2 (5 bases). The CDR3 consists of 14 residues. The V gene's germline CDR1 is KGHDR and CDR2 SFDVKD. The V gene lost 2 bases and the J gene lost 5 bases, with 11 bases spanning the gap. The CDR3 is CATSDSEGGETQYF. CDR3 bases: TGTGCCACCAGTGATTCAGAGGGTGGGGAGACCCAGTACTTC.

In this sample, this clonotype turned up a few times. The J gene is TRBJ2-1, the V gene TRBV2; no reliable D call. The CDR3 is made up of 13 amino acids. Germline V gives CDR1 SNHLY, CDR2 FYNNEI. Trimming pared 5 bases from V and 5 bases from J, leaving 10 bases between. The CDR3 DNA is TGTGCCAGCAGTCGTGCTAGGGACAATGAGCAGTTCTTC. It encodes CASSRARDNEQFF.

This clonotype was detected ten times or more. V is TRBV20-1 and J is TRBJ1-1; tentatively, D is TRBD1 (5 bases). The ends were cut back, 0 bases at V and 0 bases at J, with 11 bases in the middle. The CDR3 length is 15 residues. Germline V CDR1 and CDR2: DFQATT, SNEGSKA (reference sequence). CDR3 DNA: TGCAGTGCTAGAGATAGGGGTCTCATGAACACTGAAGCTTTCTTT. It encodes CSARDRGLMNTEAFF.

This clonotype was detected only a few times. This rearrangement joins TRBV11-3 to TRBJ2-3; 7 bases align to TRBD2. There are 15 residues in the CDR3. Germline-derived CDR1 and CDR2 are SGHNT and YENEEA. Trimming took 5 bases from V and 2 from J; bases not matched to a gene: 7. CDR3 region: CASSGWEGSTDTQYF. In DNA, the CDR3 is TGTGCCAGCAGCGGGTGGGAGGGGTCCACAGATACGCAGTATTTT.

This chain uses TRBV5-1 with TRBJ2-2; a weak D match, TRBD1 (6 bases). This CDR3 contains 16 residues. Trimming pared 3 bases from V and 5 bases from J, leaving 17 bases between. The germline gives CDR1 SGHRS, CDR2 YFSETQ. The CDR3 sequence is CASSSIRTEFTGELFF. CDR3 bases: TGCGCCAGCAGCTCGATCCGGACAGAATTTACCGGGGAGCTGTTTTTT.

V is TRBV20-1 and J is TRBJ2-1; a weak D match, TRBD1 (6 bases). From germline, CDR1 is DFQATT and CDR2 SNEGSKA (reference sequence). V lost 0 bases to trimming and J lost 9 bases, with 24 bases between them. This CDR3 contains 17 residues. CDR3 coding DNA: TGCAGTGCTAGAGATGGATTCTTGGGGGCCCATTTTGGTGAGCAGTTCTTC. The encoded protein is CSARDGFLGAHFGEQFF.

The rearrangement joins TRBV25-1 to TRBJ1-5; no definite D call. The CDR3 length is 13 residues. The ends were cut back, 2 bases at V and 5 bases at J, with 7 bases in the middle. CDR1 MGHDK and CDR2 SYGVNS come from the germline V gene. DNA for the CDR3: TGTGCCAGCAGTGAAGACATCGATCAGCCCCAGCATTTT. As protein: CASSEDIDQPQHF.

This clonotype showed up just once. The chain combines TRBV25-1 with TRBJ2-6; 8 bases are a match to TRBD1. V was clipped by 4 bases and J by 2 bases; unmatched bases: 1. The CDR3 has 15 amino acids. From germline, CDR1 is MGHDK and CDR2 SYGVNS. As DNA, the CDR3 is TGTGCCAGCAGTGTCAGGGGGCCTGGGGCCAACGTCCTGACTTTC. Its translation: CASSVRGPGANVLTF.

The gene calls are TRBV3-1 and TRBJ2-7; a possible D gene is TRBD1 (5 bases). This CDR3 contains 12 residues. V lost 4 bases and J lost 6, with 10 bases in between. Germline CDR1 LGHDT, CDR2 YNNKEL (reference sequence). CDR3 in amino acids: CASSLWTSEQYF. The CDR3 DNA reads TGTGCCAGCAGCCTATGGACAAGCGAGCAGTACTTC.

The chain is built from TRBV7-8 and TRBJ2-1; TRBD1 matches 9 bases. This CDR3 has 15 amino acids. Germline V gene lookup returns CDR1 SGHVS and CDR2 FQNEAQ. Trimming removed 9 bases from V and 4 bases from J; junction bases left unmatched: 10. CDR3 DNA: TGTGCCAGGGGACAGGGAGTTCGTTTATACAATGAGCAGTTCTTC. Encoded protein: CARGQGVRLYNEQFF.

This chain links TRBV7-2 with TRBJ2-1, with 8 bases matching TRBD2. Germline CDR1 and CDR2: SGHTA and FQGNSA. The CDR3 contains 15 residues. V was pared by 6 bases and J by 4 bases, with 8 bases of the junction left unmatched. The CDR3 reads CASSNWGTSYNEQFF. CDR3 sequence (DNA): TGTGCCAGCAGTAATTGGGGGACTAGTTACAATGAGCAGTTCTTC.

This clonotype has more than one count but fewer than ten. V and J are TRBV5-5 and TRBJ1-1; D gene ambiguous. The CDR3 is 13 amino acids. Trimming took off 4 bases at V and 6 bases at J, with 13 bases between the two ends. Germline values: CDR1 SGHKS, CDR2 YYEKEE (reference sequence). Written as DNA, the CDR3 is TGTGCCAGCAGCCACGCCTGGGCTTCTGAAGCTTTCTTT. This encodes CASSHAWASEAFF.

This clonotype was seen a handful of times. The chain is built from TRBV6-5 and TRBJ1-5; D not resolved. The V gene's germline CDR1 is MNHEY and CDR2 SVGAGI. V lost 2 bases to trimming and J lost 1 base, with 6 bases between them. The CDR3 has 14 amino acids. The CDR3 here is CASSYPDSNQPQHF. The DNA for the CDR3 is TGTGCCAGCAGTTACCCGGACAGCAATCAGCCCCAGCATTTT.

There are a few counts of this clonotype. The rearrangement uses TRBV27 and TRBJ2-3; 9 bases are a match to TRBD1. Trimming removed 5 bases from V and 5 bases from J; junction bases left unmatched: 2. Germline CDR1 and CDR2: MNHEY and SMNVEV (reference sequence). CDR3 length: 13 amino acids. CDR3: CASSDRGVDTQYF. DNA for the CDR3: TGTGCCAGCAGTGACAGGGGGGTAGATACGCAGTATTTT.